These 28 T cell receptor beta chains came from one sample sequenced in a study of blood T cells in healthy people across ages. A sample-barcoded 5' primer and a J-beta primer mix were used in a second PCR of roughly 7 to 12 cycles. Using its own MiXCR run on the 5' RACE reads, TCRdb lists one record per CDR3 protein. In the table there are around 1,500,000 distinct CDR3 sequences, 42% of which are singletons. The sequenced sample was blood. These receptors came from a woman between 18 and 29 years old in good health.

Turning to this clonotype: The junction departs from germline at one end; a sequencing error may be responsible. The V call is TRBV29-1, the J call TRBJ2-1; D gene ambiguous. This CDR3 has 12 residues. Germline loops: CDR1 SQVTM, CDR2 ANQGSEA. CDR3 sequence: CSLERSSNEQFF. The CDR3 DNA reads TGCAGCCTTGAACGCTCCAGCAATGAGCAGTTCTTC.

The chain employs TRBV5-1 and TRBJ2-7, with 8 bases matching TRBD2. The CDR3 loop spans 15 amino acids. Germline V gene sequence: CDR1 SGHRS, CDR2 YFSETQ. The junction had 10 bases not matched to a gene; V was cut back by 1 base and J by 7 bases. The CDR3 region is CASSLRSSGGNEQYF. The CDR3 DNA reads TGCGCCAGCAGCTTGCGCAGCTCGGGGGGGAATGAGCAGTACTTC.

The table lists this clonotype with a count of one. The chain uses TRBV7-3 and TRBJ2-1, with 7 bases fitting TRBD2. Germline lookup yields CDR1 SGHTA and CDR2 FQGTGA. This CDR3 is built from 18 residues. After removal of 3 bases from V and 0 bases from J, the junction contained 11 bases not matched to a gene. As DNA, the CDR3 is TGTGCCAGCAGCTTTGATTCGGGGGGTGAAAGCTCCTACAATGAGCAGTTCTTC. Its protein is CASSFDSGGESSYNEQFF. Variable domain in full (rest from reference TRBV7-3 and TRBJ2-1): GAGVSQTPSNKVTEKGKYVELRCDPISGHTALYWYRQSLGQGPEFLIYFQGTGAADDSGLPNDRFFAVRPEGSVSTLKIQRTERGDSAVYLCASSFDSGGESSYNEQFFGPGTRLTVL.

The chain is built from TRBV12-5 and TRBJ2-7; TRBD1 agrees at 8 bases. The germline V gene encodes CDR1 LGHNT and CDR2 FRNRAP. After removal of 3 bases from V and 2 bases from J, the junction contained 21 bases not matched to a gene. The CDR3 is 20 residues long. CDR3 loop: CASGLKPLGQDLMGAYEQYF. The CDR3 nucleotides are TGTGCTAGTGGTTTAAAACCACTGGGACAGGACCTTATGGGGGCCTACGAGCAGTACTTC.

CDR3: CASSQELASTDTQYF. The DNA of the CDR3 is TGTGCCAGCAGCCAAGAACTAGCAAGCACAGATACGCAGTATTTT. The chain joins TRBV3-1 to TRBJ2-3, with D tentatively TRBD2 (6 bases). Germline CDR1 and CDR2: LGHDT and YNNKEL (reference sequence). Trimming pared 0 bases from V and 0 bases from J, leaving 7 bases between. The CDR3 length is 15 residues.

In its sample, this clonotype was seen a few times. The rearrangement joins TRBV2 to TRBJ2-4; TRBD2 aligns across 15 bases. This CDR3 region has 19 residues. Germline assignment: CDR1 SNHLY and CDR2 FYNNEI. V trimming: 7 bases; J trimming: 13 bases; junction bases outside the gene matches: 23. CDR3 sequence: CASKGDPGLAGGSYNEQYF. The CDR3 DNA follows: TGTGCCAGCAAAGGGGACCCGGGACTAGCGGGAGGATCGTACAATGAGCAGTACTTC. The variable domain in full, with the rest retrieved from reference TRBV2 and TRBJ2-4, is EPEVTQTPSHQVTQMGQEVILRCVPISNHLYFYWYRQILGQKVEFLVSFYNNEISEKSEIFDDQFSVERPDGSNFTLKIRSTKLEDSAMYFCASKGDPGLAGGSYNEQYFGAGTRLSVL.

The chain uses TRBV5-6 and TRBJ2-4; either TRBD1 or TRBD2 may supply D (5 bases each). From germline, CDR1 is SGHDT and CDR2 YYEEEE. Trimming left V 4 bases short and J 4 bases short, with 12 bases between. The CDR3 runs 14 residues. The CDR3 region has the DNA TGTGCCAGCAGCCTCGGGACGGTAAAAAACATTCAGTACTTC. As protein: CASSLGTVKNIQYF. Looking up the rest from reference TRBV5-6 and TRBJ2-4 gives the full variable domain: DAGVTQSPTHLIKTRGQQVTLRCSPKSGHDTVSWYQQALGQGPQFIFQYYEEEERQRGNFPDRFSGHQFPNYSSELNVNALLLGDSALYLCASSLGTVKNIQYFGAGTRLSVL.

CDR3 coding DNA: TGTGCCAGCAGCCCCTCGACTTATTACAATGAGCAGTTCTTC. Its translation is CASSPSTYYNEQFF. V is TRBV2 and J is TRBJ2-1; D is undetermined. Trimming took 6 bases from V and 4 from J, leaving 13 bases between them. CDR3 length equals 14 residues. Per the germline V gene, CDR1 is SNHLY and CDR2 is FYNNEI.

The chain couples TRBV20-1 to TRBJ2-5; 9 bases fit TRBD1. The DNA end favors TRBJ2-7, so the J call may be wrong. CDR3 length equals 13 residues. The germline CDR1 and CDR2 sequences are DFQATT and SNEGSKA (reference sequence). The CDR3 bases are TGCAGTGTTCCGGGACAGGGTGGGAACGAGCAGTACTTC. Protein sequence: CSVPGQGGNEQYF.

The chain joins TRBV28 to TRBJ2-1, with no clear D. The J call is in doubt because the DNA end fits TRBJ2-7 better. CDR3 length: 17 residues. Germline CDR1 reads MDHEN; CDR2 reads SYDVKM. The CDR3 sequence is CASSSPPSRRAYNEQYF. The CDR3 coding sequence is TGTGCCAGCAGTTCCCCCCCGAGTAGGCGTGCATACAATGAGCAGTACTTC.

The sample holds one count of this clonotype. The chain is built from TRBV3-1 and TRBJ2-1; 9 nucleotides align to TRBD2. V gave up 0 bases and J gave up 5 bases; unmatched junction bases: 8. CDR1 is LGHDT and CDR2 is YNNKEL in the germline V gene (reference sequence). CDR3 length: 17 residues. The CDR3 sequence: CASSQDRQRGAHNEQFF. DNA for the CDR3: TGTGCCAGCAGCCAAGATAGGCAGCGGGGGGCCCACAATGAGCAGTTCTTC.

This clonotype occurred a few times. The chain uses TRBV20-1 and TRBJ2-1; the match to TRBD2 covers 16 bases. The germline V gene encodes CDR1 DFQATT and CDR2 SNEGSKA (reference sequence). This CDR3 spans 16 amino acids. The trim removed 6 bases at V and 8 bases at J, leaving 10 bases unmatched. The CDR3 nucleotides are TGCAGTGCCCCCCCCATGGGACTAGCGGGGGGGCATGAGCAGTTCTTC. Residues: CSAPPMGLAGGHEQFF.

This chain connects TRBV10-3 to TRBJ2-3; D gene ambiguous. CDR1 and CDR2 from the germline V gene are ENHRY and SYGVKD. CDR3 length equals 15 residues. V lost 3 bases and J lost 5, with 15 bases in between. This chain's CDR3 is CAISDPVESGDTQYF. CDR3 coding DNA: TGTGCCATCAGTGACCCAGTGGAGTCTGGAGATACGCAGTATTTT.

The rearrangement joins TRBV5-1 to TRBJ2-7; 11 bases are a match to TRBD2. The CDR3 is made up of 15 amino acids. Germline V CDR1 and CDR2: SGHRS, YFSETQ. Trimming took 4 bases from V and 7 from J; bases not matched to a gene: 10. CDR3 bases: TGCGCCAGCAGCCCGTTAACTAGCGGGGGTGATGAGCAGTACTTC. Translating it yields CASSPLTSGGDEQYF.

J is TRBJ2-3 and V is TRBV12-3 or TRBV12-4; D is unclear. This CDR3 spans 14 amino acids. V was cut by 6 bases and J by 0 bases, with 10 bases left in between. The CDR3 is CASRERTSTDTQYF. DNA for the CDR3: TGTGCCAGCAGGGAGCGAACTAGCACAGATACGCAGTATTTT.

A note on this clonotype: One junction end does not reproduce the germline sequence, and a read error may be involved. The rearrangement links TRBV10-3 to TRBJ1-5, with 8 bases lining up with TRBD1. This CDR3 contains 15 residues. Germline V gives CDR1 ENHRY, CDR2 SYGVKD. CDR3 DNA: TGTGCCATCAGTGAGGCGACAGGGGTGAATCCGCCCCAGCATTTT. It specifies CAISEATGVNPPQHF.

The J gene is TRBJ2-3, the V gene TRBV12-3 or TRBV12-4; tentative D call: TRBD1 (6 bases). Trimming stripped 5 bases from V and 8 bases from J, with 20 bases between. The CDR3 has 15 amino acids. Here the CDR3 reads CASSGRTDGWGTQYF. The CDR3 nucleotides are TGTGCCAGCAGTGGAAGGACAGACGGTTGGGGTACGCAGTATTTT.

This chain joins TRBV12-3 or TRBV12-4 and TRBJ2-1, with 12 bases matching TRBD2. V was clipped by 6 bases and J by 10 bases; unmatched bases: 10. The CDR3 is 15 amino acids. DNA for the CDR3: TGTGCCAGCAGCCGCACTAGCGGGGGGCTAGGAGAGCAGTTCTTC. It codes for CASSRTSGGLGEQFF.

J is TRBJ1-2 and V is TRBV27; tentatively, D is TRBD1 (6 bases). V was shortened by 8 bases and J by 3 bases, with 13 bases between the two germline ends. The germline V gene encodes CDR1 MNHEY and CDR2 SMNVEV (reference sequence). The CDR3 is 13 amino acids. The CDR3 DNA follows: TGTGCCAGCGCAAGAGGGGGTGACTATGGCTACACCTTC. As protein: CASARGGDYGYTF.

The table lists this clonotype with a few counts. The V call is TRBV12-3 or TRBV12-4, the J call TRBJ2-1; D gene ambiguous. The CDR3 has 13 amino acids. V was trimmed by 2 bases and J by 15 bases, leaving 17 bases between them. CDR3 sequence reads: CASSLSEIQRTFF. Here the CDR3 DNA reads TGTGCCAGCAGTTTATCCGAGATCCAACGAACGTTCTTC.

In this sample, this clonotype turned up a few times. This chain uses TRBV4-2 with TRBJ2-1, with D perhaps TRBD2 (5 bases). Germline CDR1 is LGHNA and CDR2 is YNFKEQ. This CDR3 region has 17 residues. Between the trimmed V and J ends, which lost 3 bases and 0 bases, there was a span of 15 bases. CDR3 DNA sequence: TGTGCCAGCAGCCATACCAGCGGCCCTAGCTCCTACAATGAGCAGTTCTTC. It encodes CASSHTSGPSSYNEQFF.

J is TRBJ2-3 and V is TRBV5-1; D is ambiguous. The CDR3 loop spans 14 amino acids. V lost 5 bases and J lost 2, with 12 bases in between. Germline CDR1 reads SGHRS; CDR2 reads YFSETQ. The CDR3 DNA is TGCGCCAGCAGATATGAGGATCTCACAGATACGCAGTATTTT. Residues: CASRYEDLTDTQYF.

CDR3 protein: CASRRGEGPQHF. The CDR3 nucleotides read TGTGCCAGCAGAAGGGGTGAGGGGCCCCAGCATTTT. The J gene is TRBJ1-5, the V gene TRBV6-5; a weak D match, TRBD1 (5 bases). The V end was cut by 6 bases, the J end by 9 bases, with 12 bases between. The CDR3 sequence is 12 residues long. Germline CDR1 MNHEY, CDR2 SVGAGI.

This clonotype was seen a handful of times. The V gene is TRBV4-1, the J gene TRBJ1-2; D may be TRBD1 (5 bases). The CDR3 is 15 amino acids. Germline CDR1 is MGHRA and CDR2 is YSYEKL. V lost 4 bases and J 3 bases, leaving 15 bases between the germline ends. The CDR3 coding sequence is TGCGCCAGCAGCCCCAGCGAGGGGACCTACTATGGCTACACCTTC. This gives the protein CASSPSEGTYYGYTF.

The chain employs TRBV6-6 and TRBJ2-3, with unresolved D. The CDR3 sequence is 14 residues long. V was clipped by 6 bases and J by 6 bases, with 16 bases between them. CDR1 is MNHNY, CDR2 SVGAGI, per germline (reference sequence). Written as DNA, the CDR3 is TGTGCCAGCAGCCCTGCGGCTAGTACGGATACGCAGTATTTT. It translates to CASSPAASTDTQYF.

The V call is TRBV15, the J call TRBJ2-5; D gene unclear. The V end was cut by 0 bases, the J end by 2 bases, with 4 bases between. In germline, CDR1 is LNHNV, CDR2 YYDKDF (reference sequence). This CDR3 spans 13 amino acids. The CDR3 region has the DNA TGTGCCACCAGCAGAGATAGGCAAGAGACCCAGTACTTC. It specifies CATSRDRQETQYF.

The rearrangement uses TRBV30 and TRBJ2-1; 7 bases map to TRBD2. This CDR3 has 19 amino acids. Germline V gene data show CDR1 as GTSNPN and CDR2 as SVGIG (reference sequence). V trimming: 1 base; J trimming: 4 bases; junction bases outside the gene matches: 19. The CDR3 region has the DNA TGTGCCTGGAGTGGGGCTAGCGGCAAATCCCCATACAGATACAATGAGCAGTTCTTC. The encoded protein is CAWSGASGKSPYRYNEQFF.

This clonotype appeared once. V is TRBV3-1 and J is TRBJ1-1, with D unclear. The CDR3 length is 15 residues. CDR1 and CDR2 (germline): LGHDT, YNNKEL (reference sequence). V was shortened by 5 bases and J by 4 bases, with 17 bases between the two germline ends. CDR3 DNA: TGTGCCAGCAGCGACCCATCTAAAGAGGGCACTGAAGCTTTCTTT. It specifies CASSDPSKEGTEAFF.